This T cell receptor (beta chain) was sequenced during a study of blood T cell repertoires in COVID-19. Overall study context: PBMCs, B-cell-depleted T cells, or T cells were the source of the cDNA or gDNA that made up the material.

Germline CDR1 SGHAT, CDR2 FQNNGV. The CDR3 has 15 amino acids. V lost 1 base and J lost 8, with 17 bases in between. The data were produced by immunoSEQ multiplex PCR, yet TCRdb's version contains in-frame clones alone and is incomplete. The sample lists some 98,000 clones; 70% to 85% were seen once. This receptor was identified in a man between 65 and 79 years old with acute or convalescent COVID-19. The sequenced material came from peripheral blood. The chain links TRBV11-2 to TRBJ1-2, with D tentatively TRBD1 (5 bases). CDR3 bases: TGTGCCAGCAGCTTAGCGGGCTCAGGGATAGGGGGCTACACCTTC. It encodes CASSLAGSGIGGYTF.